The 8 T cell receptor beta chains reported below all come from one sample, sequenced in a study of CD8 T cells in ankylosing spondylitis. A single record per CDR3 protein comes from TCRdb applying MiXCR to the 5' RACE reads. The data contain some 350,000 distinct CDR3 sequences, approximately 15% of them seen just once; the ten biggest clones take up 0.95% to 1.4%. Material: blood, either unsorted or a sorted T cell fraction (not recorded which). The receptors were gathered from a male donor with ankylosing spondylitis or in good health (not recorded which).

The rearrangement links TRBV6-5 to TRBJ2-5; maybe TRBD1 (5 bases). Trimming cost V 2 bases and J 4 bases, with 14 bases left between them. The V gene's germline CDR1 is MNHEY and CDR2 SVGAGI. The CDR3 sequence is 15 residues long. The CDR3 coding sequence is TGTGCCAGCAGTTACGGCCAGGGTATAGGAGAGACCCAGTACTTC. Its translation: CASSYGQGIGETQYF.

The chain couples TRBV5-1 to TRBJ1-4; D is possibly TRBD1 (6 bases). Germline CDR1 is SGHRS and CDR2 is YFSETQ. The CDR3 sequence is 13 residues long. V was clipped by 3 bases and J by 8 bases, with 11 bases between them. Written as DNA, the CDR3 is TGCGCCAGCAGCTGGGGGCCGGCAGAAAAACTGTTTTTT. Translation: CASSWGPAEKLFF.

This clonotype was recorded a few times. CDR3 sequence reads: CASSQGQHNEKLFF. The CDR3 coding sequence is TGCGCCAGCAGCCAAGGACAGCACAATGAAAAACTGTTTTTT. The gene calls are TRBV4-1 and TRBJ1-4; perhaps TRBD1 as D (5 bases). Germline CDR1 is MGHRA and CDR2 is YSYEKL. V was pared by 1 base and J by 5 bases, with 8 bases between. This CDR3 is 14 amino acids long.

DNA of the CDR3: TGTGCCAGCAGTGGGACAGCGAATAATTCACCCCTCCACTTT. Its protein product is CASSGTANNSPLHF. The gene calls are TRBV12-3 or TRBV12-4 and TRBJ1-6, with TRBD1 matching over 7 bases. With V trimmed by 5 bases and J by 5 bases, 3 bases remained unmatched. The CDR3 has 14 amino acids.

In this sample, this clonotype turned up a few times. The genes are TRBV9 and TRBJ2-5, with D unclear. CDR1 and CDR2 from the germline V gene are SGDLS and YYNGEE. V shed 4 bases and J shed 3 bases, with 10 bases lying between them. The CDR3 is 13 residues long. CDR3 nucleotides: TGTGCCAGCAGCCCAATGCCCGAAGAGACCCAGTACTTC. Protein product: CASSPMPEETQYF.

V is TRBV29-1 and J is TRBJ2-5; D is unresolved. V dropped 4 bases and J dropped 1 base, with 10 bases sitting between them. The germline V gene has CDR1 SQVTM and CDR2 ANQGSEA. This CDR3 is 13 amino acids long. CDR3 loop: CSVGGRTQETQYF. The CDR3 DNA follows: TGCAGCGTTGGCGGCAGGACCCAAGAGACCCAGTACTTC.

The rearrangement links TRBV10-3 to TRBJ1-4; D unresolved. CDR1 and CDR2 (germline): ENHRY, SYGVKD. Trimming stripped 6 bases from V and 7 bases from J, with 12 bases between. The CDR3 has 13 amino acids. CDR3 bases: TGTGCCATCAGGGCCGAGGTGGGTGAAAAACTGTTTTTT. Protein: CAIRAEVGEKLFF.

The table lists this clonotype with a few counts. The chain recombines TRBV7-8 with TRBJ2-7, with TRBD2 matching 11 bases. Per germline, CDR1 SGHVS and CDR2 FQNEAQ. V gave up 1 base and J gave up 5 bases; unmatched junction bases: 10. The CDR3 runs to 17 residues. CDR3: CASSLEGLAGGMDEQYF. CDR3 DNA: TGTGCCAGCAGCTTAGAAGGTTTAGCGGGAGGGATGGACGAGCAGTACTTC.